The T cell receptor beta chain described here comes from a study of identical twins. General study results and limits: The abundant beta clonotypes from cord blood had fewer insertions, and memory repertoires had none of this. Weaker excess twin sharing was seen among beta out-of-frame sequences. Alpha sequences out of frame and shared by twins had excess low generation probability.

Template switching introduced a universal primer site, and the cDNA bore unique molecular identifiers. TCRdb re-analysed the 5' RACE reads in MiXCR, keeping a single row per CDR3 protein. The data hold some 1,600,000 distinct CDR3 sequences, with under 35% observed a single time. The CDR3 loop spans 14 amino acids. Trimming pared 0 bases from V and 8 bases from J, leaving 16 bases between. The V gene's germline CDR1 is DFQATT and CDR2 SNEGSKA (reference sequence). In this sample, this clonotype turned up a few times. As yet, its antigen is unknown. The source material was cord blood. The receptor's source is a newborn girl in good health. The V gene is TRBV20-1, the J gene TRBJ1-1; the D gene is possibly TRBD1 (6 bases). CDR3 region: CSARDPRTGSEAFF. For the CDR3, the DNA is TGCAGTGCTAGAGACCCACGTACAGGGTCCGAAGCTTTCTTT.